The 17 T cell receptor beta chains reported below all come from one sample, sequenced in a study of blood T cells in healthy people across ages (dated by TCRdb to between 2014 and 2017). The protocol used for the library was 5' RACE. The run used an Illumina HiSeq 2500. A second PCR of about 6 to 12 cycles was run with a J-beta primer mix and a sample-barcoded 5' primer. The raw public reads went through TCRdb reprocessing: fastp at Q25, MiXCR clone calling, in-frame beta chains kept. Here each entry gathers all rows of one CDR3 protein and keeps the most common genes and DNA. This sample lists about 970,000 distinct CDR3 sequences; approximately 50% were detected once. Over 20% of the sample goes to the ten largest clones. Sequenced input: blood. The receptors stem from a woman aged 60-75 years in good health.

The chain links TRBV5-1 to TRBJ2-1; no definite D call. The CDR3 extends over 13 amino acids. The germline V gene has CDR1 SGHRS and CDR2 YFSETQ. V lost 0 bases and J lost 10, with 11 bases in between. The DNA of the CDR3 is TGCGCCAGCAGCTTGGCCCGTAGTTGGGAGCAGTTCTTC. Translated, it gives CASSLARSWEQFF.

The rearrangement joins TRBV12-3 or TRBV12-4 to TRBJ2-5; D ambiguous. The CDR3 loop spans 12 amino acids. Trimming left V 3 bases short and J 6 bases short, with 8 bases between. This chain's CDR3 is CASSFLEKTQYF. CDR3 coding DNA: TGTGCCAGCAGTTTTTTAGAAAAGACCCAGTACTTC.

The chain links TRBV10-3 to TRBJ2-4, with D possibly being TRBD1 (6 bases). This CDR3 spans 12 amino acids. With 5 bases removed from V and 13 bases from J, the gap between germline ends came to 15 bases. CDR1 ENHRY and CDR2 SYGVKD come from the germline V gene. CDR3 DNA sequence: TGTGCCATCAGTCTTACAGGGAGTGAGCAGTACTTC. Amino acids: CAISLTGSEQYF.

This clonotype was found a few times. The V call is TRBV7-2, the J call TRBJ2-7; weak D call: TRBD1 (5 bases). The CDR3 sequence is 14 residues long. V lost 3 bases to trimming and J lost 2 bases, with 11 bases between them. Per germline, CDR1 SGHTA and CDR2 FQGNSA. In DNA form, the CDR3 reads TGTGCCAGCAGCTTTTTTCAGGGCGCCTACGAGCAGTACTTC. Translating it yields CASSFFQGAYEQYF.

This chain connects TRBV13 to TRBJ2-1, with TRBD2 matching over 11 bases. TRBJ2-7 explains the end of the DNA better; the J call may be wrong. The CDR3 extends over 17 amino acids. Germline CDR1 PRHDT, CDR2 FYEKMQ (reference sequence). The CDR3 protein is CASSPEVGLAEVNEQYF. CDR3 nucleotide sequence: TGTGCCAGCAGCCCTGAGGTGGGACTAGCGGAAGTCAATGAGCAGTACTTC.

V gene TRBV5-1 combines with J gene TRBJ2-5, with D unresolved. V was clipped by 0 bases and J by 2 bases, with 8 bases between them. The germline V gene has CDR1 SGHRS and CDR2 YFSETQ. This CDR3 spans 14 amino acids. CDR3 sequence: CASSLASQQETQYF. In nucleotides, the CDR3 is TGCGCCAGCAGCTTGGCCTCTCAGCAAGAGACCCAGTACTTC.

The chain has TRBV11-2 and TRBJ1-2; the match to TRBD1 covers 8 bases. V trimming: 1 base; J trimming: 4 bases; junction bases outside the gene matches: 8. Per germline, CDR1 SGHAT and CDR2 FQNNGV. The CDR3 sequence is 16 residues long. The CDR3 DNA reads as TGTGCCAGCAGCTTAGGTCAGGGGGCGCGGATCTATGGCTACACCTTC. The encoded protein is CASSLGQGARIYGYTF. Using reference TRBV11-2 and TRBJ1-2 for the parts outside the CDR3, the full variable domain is EAGVAQSPRYKIIEKRQSVAFWCNPISGHATLYWYQQILGQGPKLLIQFQNNGVVDDSQLPKDRFSAERLKGVDSTLKIQPAKLEDSAVYLCASSLGQGARIYGYTFGSGTRLTVV.

The CDR3 here is CSSRGGLGYNEQYF. The DNA for the CDR3 is TGCAGCTCCCGAGGAGGATTGGGCTACAATGAGCAGTACTTC. The chain has TRBV29-1 and TRBJ2-5, with TRBD2 as a possible D gene (5 bases). This CDR3 has 14 residues. The germline gives CDR1 SQVTM, CDR2 ANQGSEA. Trimming stripped 8 bases from V and 11 bases from J, with 27 bases between. The variable domain in full, with the rest retrieved from reference TRBV29-1 and TRBJ2-5, is SAVISQKPSRDICQRGTSLTIQCQVDSQVTMMFWYRQQPGQSLTLIATANQGSEATYESGFVIDKFPISRPNLTFSTLTVSNMSPEDSSIYLCSSRGGLGYNEQYFGPGTRLLVL.

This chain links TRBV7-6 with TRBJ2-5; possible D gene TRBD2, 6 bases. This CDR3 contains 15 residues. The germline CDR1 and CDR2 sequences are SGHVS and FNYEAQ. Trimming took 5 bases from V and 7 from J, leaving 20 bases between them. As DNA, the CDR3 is TGTGCCAGCAGCAGAGTAGCGGATCCCTCGGGGACCCAGTACTTC. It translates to CASSRVADPSGTQYF.

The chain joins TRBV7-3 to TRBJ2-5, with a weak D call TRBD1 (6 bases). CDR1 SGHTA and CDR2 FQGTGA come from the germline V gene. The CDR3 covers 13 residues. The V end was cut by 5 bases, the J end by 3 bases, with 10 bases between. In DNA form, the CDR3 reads TGTGCCAGCAGCAGGACAGACAAAGAGACCCAGTACTTC. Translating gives CASSRTDKETQYF.

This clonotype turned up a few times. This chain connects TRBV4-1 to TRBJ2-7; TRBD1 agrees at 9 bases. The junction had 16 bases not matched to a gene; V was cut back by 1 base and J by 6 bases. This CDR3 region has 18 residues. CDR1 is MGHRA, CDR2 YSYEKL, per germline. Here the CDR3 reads CASSQVGAGTGIMGEQYF. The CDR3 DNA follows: TGCGCCAGCAGCCAAGTCGGGGCCGGGACAGGGATCATGGGCGAGCAGTACTTC.

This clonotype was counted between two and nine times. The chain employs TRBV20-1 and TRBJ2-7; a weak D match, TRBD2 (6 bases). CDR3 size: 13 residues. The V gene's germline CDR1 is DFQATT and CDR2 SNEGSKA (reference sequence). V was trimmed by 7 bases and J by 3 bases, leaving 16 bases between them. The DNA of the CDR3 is TGCAGTGGGCGGGGAGATCATTTCTACGAGCAGTACTTC. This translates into CSGRGDHFYEQYF.

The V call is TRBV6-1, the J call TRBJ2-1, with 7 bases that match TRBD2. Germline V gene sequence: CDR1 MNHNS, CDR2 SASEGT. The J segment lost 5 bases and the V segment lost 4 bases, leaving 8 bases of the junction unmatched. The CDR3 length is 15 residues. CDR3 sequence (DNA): TGTGCCAGCAGTGTTTCACTGGGACTACACAATGAGCAGTTCTTC. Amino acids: CASSVSLGLHNEQFF.

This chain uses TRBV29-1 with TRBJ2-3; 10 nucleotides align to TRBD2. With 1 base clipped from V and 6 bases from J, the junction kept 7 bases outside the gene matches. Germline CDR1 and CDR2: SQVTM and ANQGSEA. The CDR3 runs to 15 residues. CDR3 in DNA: TGCAGCGTTGAAGGGGTTCTAGCGGGAGTCGATACGCAGTATTTT. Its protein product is CSVEGVLAGVDTQYF.

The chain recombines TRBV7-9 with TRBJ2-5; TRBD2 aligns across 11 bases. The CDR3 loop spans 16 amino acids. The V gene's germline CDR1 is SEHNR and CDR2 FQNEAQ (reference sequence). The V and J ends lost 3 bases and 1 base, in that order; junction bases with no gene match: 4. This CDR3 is CASSFPGLAAQETQYF. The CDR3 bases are TGTGCCAGCAGCTTTCCGGGACTAGCGGCCCAAGAGACCCAGTACTTC.

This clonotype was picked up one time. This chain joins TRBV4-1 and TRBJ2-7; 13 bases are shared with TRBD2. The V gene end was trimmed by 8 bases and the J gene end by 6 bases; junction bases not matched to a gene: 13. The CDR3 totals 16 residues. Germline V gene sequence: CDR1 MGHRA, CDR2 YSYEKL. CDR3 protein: CASAGLAGVTGGEQYF. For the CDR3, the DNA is TGCGCCAGCGCCGGACTAGCGGGAGTGACGGGAGGCGAGCAGTACTTC.

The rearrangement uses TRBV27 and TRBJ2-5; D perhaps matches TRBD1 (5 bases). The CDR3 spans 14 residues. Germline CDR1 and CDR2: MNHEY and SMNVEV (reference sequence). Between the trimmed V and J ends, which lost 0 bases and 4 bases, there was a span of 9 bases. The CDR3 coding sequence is TGTGCCAGCAGTTTATCGTTTAGGGGAGAGACCCAGTACTTC. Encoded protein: CASSLSFRGETQYF.